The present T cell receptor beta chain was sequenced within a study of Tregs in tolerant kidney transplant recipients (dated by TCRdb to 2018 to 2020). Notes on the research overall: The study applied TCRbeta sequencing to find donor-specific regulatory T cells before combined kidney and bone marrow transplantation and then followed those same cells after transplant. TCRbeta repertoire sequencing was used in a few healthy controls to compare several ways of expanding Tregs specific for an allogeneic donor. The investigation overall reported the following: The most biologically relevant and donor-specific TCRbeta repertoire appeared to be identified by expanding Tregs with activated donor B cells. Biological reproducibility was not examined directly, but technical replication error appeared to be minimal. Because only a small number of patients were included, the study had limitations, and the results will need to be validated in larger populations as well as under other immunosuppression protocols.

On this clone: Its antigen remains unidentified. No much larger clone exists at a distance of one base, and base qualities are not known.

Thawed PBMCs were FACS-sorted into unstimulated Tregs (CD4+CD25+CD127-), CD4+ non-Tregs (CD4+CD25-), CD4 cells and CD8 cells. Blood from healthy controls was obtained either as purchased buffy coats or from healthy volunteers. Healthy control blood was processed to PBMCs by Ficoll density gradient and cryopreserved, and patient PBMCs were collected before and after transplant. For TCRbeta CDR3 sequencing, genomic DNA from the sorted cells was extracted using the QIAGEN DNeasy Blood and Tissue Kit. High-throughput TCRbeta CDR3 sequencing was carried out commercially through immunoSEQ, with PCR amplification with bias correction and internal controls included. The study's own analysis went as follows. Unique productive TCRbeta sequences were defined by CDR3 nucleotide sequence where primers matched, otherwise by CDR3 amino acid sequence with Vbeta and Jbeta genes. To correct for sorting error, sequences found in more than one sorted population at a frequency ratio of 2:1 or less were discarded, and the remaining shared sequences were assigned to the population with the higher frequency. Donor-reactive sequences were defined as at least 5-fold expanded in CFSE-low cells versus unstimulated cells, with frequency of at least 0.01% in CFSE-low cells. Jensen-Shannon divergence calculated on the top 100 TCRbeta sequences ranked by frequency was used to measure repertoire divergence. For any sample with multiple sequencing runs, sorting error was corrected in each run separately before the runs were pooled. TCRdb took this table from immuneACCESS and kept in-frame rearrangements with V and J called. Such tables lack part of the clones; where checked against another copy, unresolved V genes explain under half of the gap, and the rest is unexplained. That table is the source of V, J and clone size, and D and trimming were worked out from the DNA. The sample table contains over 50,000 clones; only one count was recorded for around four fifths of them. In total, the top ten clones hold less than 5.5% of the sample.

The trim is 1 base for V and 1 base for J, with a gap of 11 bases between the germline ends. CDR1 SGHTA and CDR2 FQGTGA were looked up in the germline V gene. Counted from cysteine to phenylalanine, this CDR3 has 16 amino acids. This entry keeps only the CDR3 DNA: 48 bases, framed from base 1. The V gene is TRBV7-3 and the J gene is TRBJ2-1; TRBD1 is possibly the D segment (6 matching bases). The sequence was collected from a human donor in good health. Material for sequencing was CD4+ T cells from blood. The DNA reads TGTGCCAGCAGCTTAAATAGCCAGGGGTCCTACAATGAGCAGTTCTTC. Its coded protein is CASSLNSQGSYNEQFF.